This T cell receptor beta chain was identified in a study of OX40 agonist ivuxolimab in advanced cancers. Study information: The dose of intravenous ivuxolimab that patients received every 2 weeks ranged from 0.01 to 10 mg/kg.

Only in-frame clones appear in the TCRdb table, and some are missing; sequencing was by immunoSEQ multiplex PCR. Here the sample spans some 18,000 clones, 70% to 90% being singletons. This clone was recorded only once. Germline CDR1 reads SEHNR; CDR2 reads FQNEAQ (reference sequence). This CDR3 comprises 15 residues. V dropped 4 bases and J dropped 2; count of bases not matched to a gene: 4. The chain couples TRBV7-9 to TRBJ2-5, with 10 bases identical to TRBD2. The sequence came from an adult with an advanced solid tumor such as melanoma, head and neck, liver or kidney cancer. The starting material was CD4+ or CD8+ T cells sorted from blood, obtained in a trial of the OX40 agonist ivuxolimab. The DNA for the CDR3 is TGTGCCAGCAGCTCACTAGCGGGATCACAAGAGACCCAGTACTTC. Translating it yields CASSSLAGSQETQYF.